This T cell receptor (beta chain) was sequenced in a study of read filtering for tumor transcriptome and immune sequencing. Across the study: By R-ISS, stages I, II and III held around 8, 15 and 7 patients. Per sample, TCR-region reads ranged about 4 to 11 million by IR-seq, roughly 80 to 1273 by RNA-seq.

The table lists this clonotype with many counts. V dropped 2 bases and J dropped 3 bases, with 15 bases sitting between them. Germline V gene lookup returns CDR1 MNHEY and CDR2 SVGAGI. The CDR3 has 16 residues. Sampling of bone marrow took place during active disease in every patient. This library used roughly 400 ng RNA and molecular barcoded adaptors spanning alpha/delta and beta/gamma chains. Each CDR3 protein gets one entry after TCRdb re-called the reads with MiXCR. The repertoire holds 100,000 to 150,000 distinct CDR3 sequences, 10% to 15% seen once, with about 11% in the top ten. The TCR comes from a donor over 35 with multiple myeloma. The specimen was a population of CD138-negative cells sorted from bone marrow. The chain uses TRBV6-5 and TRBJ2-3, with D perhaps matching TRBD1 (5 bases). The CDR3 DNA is TGTGCCAGCAGTTACCGGTCAGGGTTTTCGACAGATACGCAGTATTTT. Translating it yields CASSYRSGFSTDTQYF.